Below are 10 T cell receptor beta chains sequenced from a single sample in a study of blood T cell repertoires in COVID-19 (dated by TCRdb to the early 2020s). Library creation used the immunoSEQ multiplex PCR assay. Drawn from immuneACCESS, this table holds only the in-frame rearrangements with V and J called that TCRdb kept. Clones are partly lost; checked studies trace under half to an unresolved V gene and leave the rest unexplained. The sample contains about 95,000 clones, around 92% of them found a single time. Clones ranked in the top ten supply 2.5% to 3% of the sample. Material: peripheral blood. The receptors were sampled from a middle-aged man with COVID-19, enrolled during active disease.

The chain has TRBV18 and TRBJ1-5; tentatively, D is TRBD1 (5 bases). V was clipped by 8 bases and J by 4 bases, with 15 bases between them. This CDR3 has 14 residues. CDR1 is KGHSH, CDR2 LQKENI, per germline. The CDR3 sequence: CASRRGEQNQPQHF. Written as DNA, the CDR3 is TGTGCCAGCCGCCGGGGGGAACAAAATCAGCCCCAGCATTTT. Drawing the rest from reference TRBV18 and TRBJ1-5, the complete variable domain is NAGVMQNPRHLVRRRGQEARLRCSPMKGHSHVYWYRQLPEEGLKFMVYLQKENIIDESGMPKERFSAEFPKEGPSILRIQQVVRGDSAAYFCASRRGEQNQPQHFGDGTRLSIL.

This clone was recorded once. This rearrangement joins TRBV19 to TRBJ1-5, with D perhaps TRBD1 (6 bases). Germline V gene sequence: CDR1 LNHDA, CDR2 SQIVND (reference sequence). This CDR3 has 15 amino acids. V lost 8 bases and J 4 bases, leaving 18 bases between the germline ends. The CDR3 DNA is TGTGCCAGTCATTTTAGCAGGGGTTATAATCAGCCCCAGCATTTT. This codes for CASHFSRGYNQPQHF.

This clone was detected a few times. V gene TRBV27 combines with J gene TRBJ1-2, with D possibly TRBD1 on 5 matching bases. V gave up 11 bases and J gave up 0 bases, with 16 bases separating them. The CDR3 has 14 amino acids. Germline loops: CDR1 MNHEY, CDR2 SMNVEV (reference sequence). The CDR3 reads CAPNGADANYGYTF. The CDR3 DNA is TGTGCCCCCAATGGGGCGGACGCTAACTATGGCTACACCTTC.

This clone was recorded once. The CDR3 loop is CSVQRGAGETQYF. The CDR3 nucleotides read TGCAGCGTCCAACGGGGGGCTGGAGAGACCCAGTACTTC. V and J are TRBV29-1 and TRBJ2-5; maybe TRBD2 (7 bases). Germline loops: CDR1 SQVTM, CDR2 ANQGSEA. The CDR3 is made up of 13 amino acids. V gave up 6 bases and J gave up 4 bases, with 15 bases separating them. Complete variable domain (other parts from reference TRBV29-1 and TRBJ2-5): SAVISQKPSRDICQRGTSLTIQCQVDSQVTMMFWYRQQPGQSLTLIATANQGSEATYESGFVIDKFPISRPNLTFSTLTVSNMSPEDSSIYLCSVQRGAGETQYFGPGTRLLVL.

The chain combines TRBV6-6 with TRBJ2-3; 10 bases fit TRBD2. Germline V CDR1 and CDR2: MNHNY, SVGAGI (reference sequence). CDR3 length: 17 residues. J was trimmed by 4 bases and V by 5 bases; bases with no gene match: 12. This CDR3 is CASSHTTSGATSDTQYF. The CDR3, as DNA: TGTGCCAGCAGTCACACTACTAGCGGGGCAACATCAGATACGCAGTATTTT.

The V and J genes are TRBV6-6 and TRBJ2-4, with 10 bases aligning to TRBD1. Germline CDR1 is MNHNY and CDR2 is SVGAGI (reference sequence). This CDR3 has 16 amino acids. With V trimmed by 5 bases and J by 1 base, 5 bases remained unmatched. The CDR3 DNA is TGTGCCAGCAGTCCAGGGACAGGGGTTGCCAAAAACATTCAGTACTTC. It encodes CASSPGTGVAKNIQYF.

The rearrangement links TRBV5-1 to TRBJ1-1; 9 bases are shared with TRBD1. Germline V gene sequence: CDR1 SGHRS, CDR2 YFSETQ. J lost 0 bases, V lost 4 bases, and 7 bases had no gene match. The CDR3 has 16 residues. The CDR3 DNA follows: TGCGCCAGCAGCATGGGACAGGGATCAATGAACACTGAAGCTTTCTTT. Its protein is CASSMGQGSMNTEAFF.

This clone has more than one count but fewer than ten. The chain combines TRBV20-1 with TRBJ2-7, with TRBD2 matching over 8 bases. CDR3 size: 14 residues. Per the germline V gene, CDR1 is DFQATT and CDR2 is SNEGSKA (reference sequence). The ends lost 3 bases at V and 6 bases at J; junction bases unmatched: 10. CDR3 DNA: TGCAGTGCTAGTTTTTCGGGAGGGGGGAGCGAGCAGTACTTC. Translation: CSASFSGGGSEQYF.

The chain is built from TRBV29-1 and TRBJ2-7; D is undetermined. V was pared by 0 bases and J by 3 bases, with 6 bases between. The CDR3 spans 12 residues. Germline CDR1 and CDR2: SQVTM and ANQGSEA. The CDR3 DNA sequence: TGCAGCGTTGAAGAATCTTACTACGAGCAGTACTTC. It codes for CSVEESYYEQYF.

The chain carries TRBV5-1 and TRBJ1-2; perhaps TRBD1 as D (5 bases). This CDR3 region has 15 residues. Per the germline V gene, CDR1 is SGHRS and CDR2 is YFSETQ. Trimming left V 4 bases short and J 5 bases short, with 18 bases between. DNA of the CDR3: TGCGCCAGCAGCCCACCCGACGGGGGTTGGTATGGCTACACCTTC. Encoded protein: CASSPPDGGWYGYTF.